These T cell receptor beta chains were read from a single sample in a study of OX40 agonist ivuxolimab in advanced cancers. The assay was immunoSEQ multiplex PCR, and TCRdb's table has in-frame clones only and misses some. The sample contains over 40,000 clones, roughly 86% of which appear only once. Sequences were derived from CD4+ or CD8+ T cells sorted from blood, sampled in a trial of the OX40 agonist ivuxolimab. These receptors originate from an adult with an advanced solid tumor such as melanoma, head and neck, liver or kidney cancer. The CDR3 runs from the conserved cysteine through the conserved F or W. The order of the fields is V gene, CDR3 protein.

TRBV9	CASSVGLTSGNTIYF
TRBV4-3	CASSPGGQFTDTQYF
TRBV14	CASSSIPGYEQYF
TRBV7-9	CASSLLSGYTF
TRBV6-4	CASSGDQTDYGYTF
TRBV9	CASSEAPGARGWGYEKLFF
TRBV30	CAWRSTGGVEAFF
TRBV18	CASSLRGQGSTDTQYF
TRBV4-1	CASRGTSSYNEQFF
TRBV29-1	CSVGGGTLGGYTF
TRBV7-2	CASSPPSSGGADTQYF
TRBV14	CASSQDFATEAFF
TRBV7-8	CASSARRSGGETQYF
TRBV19	CASSIEGRRPQHF
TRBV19	CASNTQGFGEKLFF
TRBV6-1	CASSEALTGGNEQFF
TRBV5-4	CASSSNRGKGEKLFF
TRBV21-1	CASSKPEEGLAGDYEQYF
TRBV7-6	CASSRGGETQYF
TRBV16	CASSQLGTGYGYTF
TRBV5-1	CASSLAGTSIGYEQYF
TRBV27	CASSLGDRNSPLHF
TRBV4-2	CASADRGEAFF
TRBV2	CASSEQPTVAPDISYEQYF
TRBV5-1	CASSSDSWSYGYTF
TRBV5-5	CASSLDPGLTYEQYF
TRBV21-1	CASSKEDPQHF
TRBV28	CASRTGSYSNQPQHF
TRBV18	CASSPPGLAGNYEQYF
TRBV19	CASSMELGEQFF
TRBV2	CASQTGNYGYTF
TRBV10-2	CASSDLGPPGETQYF
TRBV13	CASSLGQGVRNSPLHF
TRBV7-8	CASSLRGLNTEAFF
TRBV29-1	CSVQPMAEAFF
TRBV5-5	CASSLGVQGGGYTF
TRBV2	CASSPRQGSSGANVLTF
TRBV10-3	CAISDLAKSTDTQYF
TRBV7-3	CASSSLGRGNTEAFF
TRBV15	CATSRDFVGRGVPNTEAFF
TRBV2	CASMREGQVPQYF
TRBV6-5	CASSPQGADTEAFF
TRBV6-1	CASTRTDYEQYF
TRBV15	CATRSLQGGEQYF
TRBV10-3	CAISAGSSYNEQFF
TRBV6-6	CASSPDRDYEQYF
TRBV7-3	CASSSGTGLDTEAFF
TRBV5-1	CASSQNYGYTF
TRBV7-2	CASSRLSGTMYNEQFF
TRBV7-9	CASSLQWSGTVNEKLFF
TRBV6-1	CASSEGWGAAGELFF
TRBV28	CASSLNNARSSGNTIYF
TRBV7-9	CASSLGLVANVLTF
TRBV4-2	CASSQDGTETYEQYF
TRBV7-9	CASSLVWTQYF